This paragraph covers one T cell receptor (beta chain) sequence. These data originate in a study of blood T cell repertoires in COVID-19. Clones were read by immunoSEQ multiplex PCR, and TCRdb kept only the in-frame ones, dropping some. The repertoire has some 170,000 clones, around 90% of them found once; the top ten carry 1.5% to 2%. This CDR3 has 16 amino acids. Looked up from germline, CDR1 is SGHVS and CDR2 is FNYEAQ. Trimming shortened V by 5 bases and J by 5 bases, and 16 bases separated the two germline ends. The clonotype comes from a woman in her fifties or sixties with acute or convalescent COVID-19. The sample consisted of peripheral blood. The chain recombines TRBV7-6 with TRBJ2-6; D is perhaps TRBD2 (6 bases). The CDR3 loop is CASSPGGTGRANVLTF. The CDR3 nucleotides are TGTGCCAGCAGCCCCGGGGGTACCGGGCGGGCCAACGTCCTGACTTTC.